One sample yielded the 26 T cell receptor beta chains listed below, sequenced in a study of blood T cell repertoires in COVID-19. TCRdb keeps only in-frame clones here, not all; method: immunoSEQ multiplex PCR. The sample holds 340,000 or so clones, about 86% seen once. The sample consisted of PBMCs or T cells enriched from blood (not recorded which). These receptors came from a woman in her forties with acute COVID-19.

The V and J genes are TRBV5-6 and TRBJ1-4; perhaps TRBD1 as D (5 bases). Germline CDR1 reads SGHDT; CDR2 reads YYEEEE. Trimming took 3 bases from V and 8 from J, leaving 11 bases between them. The CDR3 contains 13 residues. CDR3 sequence: CASSWQGNEKLFF. The CDR3 region has the DNA TGTGCCAGCAGCTGGCAGGGAAACGAAAAACTGTTTTTT. Full variable domain (remainder filled in from reference TRBV5-6 and TRBJ1-4): DAGVTQSPTHLIKTRGQQVTLRCSPKSGHDTVSWYQQALGQGPQFIFQYYEEEERQRGNFPDRFSGHQFPNYSSELNVNALLLGDSALYLCASSWQGNEKLFFGSGTQLSVL.

The chain recombines TRBV18 with TRBJ2-7; D unclear. The V end was cut by 4 bases, the J end by 4 bases, with 14 bases between. The CDR3 consists of 14 residues. Germline V gene lookup returns CDR1 KGHSH and CDR2 LQKENI. As DNA, the CDR3 is TGTGCCAGCTCACTGAACCGAGAACCATACGAGCAGTACTTC. Amino acids: CASSLNREPYEQYF.

In nucleotides, the CDR3 is TGTGCCAGCACGTCAGACCCGAGAGGTCAGCCCCAGCATTTT. It is translated as CASTSDPRGQPQHF. The chain joins TRBV2 to TRBJ1-5, with D unresolved. The V end was cut by 7 bases, the J end by 6 bases, with 16 bases between. The length of the CDR3 is 14 residues. CDR1 is SNHLY and CDR2 is FYNNEI in the germline V gene.

The rearrangement links TRBV7-2 to TRBJ2-7; TRBD2 agrees at 8 bases. The germline CDR1 and CDR2 sequences are SGHTA and FQGNSA. The CDR3 has 14 residues. V trimming: 7 bases; J trimming: 2 bases; junction bases outside the gene matches: 7. The CDR3 nucleotides are TGTGCCAGCACGAGTAGCGGGAACGCCTACGAGCAGTACTTC. It is translated as CASTSSGNAYEQYF. The variable domain in full, with the rest retrieved from reference TRBV7-2 and TRBJ2-7, is GAGVSQSPSNKVTEKGKDVELRCDPISGHTALYWYRQSLGQGLEFLIYFQGNSAPDKSGLPSDRFSAERTGGSVSTLTIQRTQQEDSAVYLCASTSSGNAYEQYFGPGTRLTVT.

The chain recombines TRBV14 with TRBJ1-2, with 8 bases identical to TRBD1. Looked up from germline, CDR1 is SGHDN and CDR2 is FVKESK. This CDR3 comprises 17 residues. V trimming: 0 bases; J trimming: 2 bases; junction bases outside the gene matches: 8. CDR3 nucleotide sequence: TGTGCCAGCAGCCAAGAAGGAACAGGGGGAATCAACTATGGCTACACCTTC. Amino acid sequence: CASSQEGTGGINYGYTF.

CDR3 protein: CASSDRDRGLAEAFF. As DNA, the CDR3 is TGTGCCAGTAGTGACCGGGACAGGGGACTCGCTGAAGCTTTCTTT. The chain carries TRBV19 and TRBJ1-1, with 10 bases identical to TRBD1. With V trimmed by 5 bases and J by 6 bases, 9 bases remained unmatched. Germline-derived CDR1 and CDR2 are LNHDA and SQIVND (reference sequence). The CDR3 is 15 amino acids.

The rearrangement uses TRBV14 and TRBJ1-6; D remains unclear. This CDR3 spans 18 amino acids. In germline, CDR1 is SGHDN, CDR2 FVKESK. V gave up 0 bases and J gave up 4 bases, with 16 bases separating them. CDR3 DNA sequence: TGTGCCAGCAGCCAAGACCGTCCGGGTTTTTCGTATAATTCACCCCTCCACTTT. Translation: CASSQDRPGFSYNSPLHF. Filled out from reference TRBV14 and TRBJ1-6, the complete variable domain reads EAGVTQFPSHSVIEKGQTVTLRCDPISGHDNLYWYRRVMGKEIKFLLHFVKESKQDESGMPNNRFLAERTGGTYSTLKVQPAELEDSGVYFCASSQDRPGFSYNSPLHFGNGTRLTVT.

The DNA for the CDR3 is TGTGCCAGCAGTTACTCGATTAACAACCACAATGAGCAGTTCTTC. Amino acids: CASSYSINNHNEQFF. The rearrangement joins TRBV6-5 to TRBJ2-1; D remains unclear. Trimming stripped 0 bases from V and 5 bases from J, with 11 bases between. Germline lookup yields CDR1 MNHEY and CDR2 SVGAGI. There are 15 residues in the CDR3.

With respect to this clone: The sample carries other DNA sequences with the same CDR3. The J gene is TRBJ1-3, the V gene TRBV7-2; D is perhaps TRBD1 (6 bases). Germline values: CDR1 SGHTA, CDR2 FQGNSA. V lost 2 bases and J lost 1, with 9 bases in between. CDR3 length: 15 amino acids. The CDR3 DNA reads TGTGCCAGCAGCTTACGGGGGGCGTCTGGAAACACCATATATTTT. Its translation: CASSLRGASGNTIYF. Together with reference TRBV7-2 and TRBJ1-3, the CDR3 gives the full variable domain: GAGVSQSPSNKVTEKGKDVELRCDPISGHTALYWYRQSLGQGLEFLIYFQGNSAPDKSGLPSDRFSAERTGGSVSTLTIQRTQQEDSAVYLCASSLRGASGNTIYFGEGSWLTVV.

V and J are TRBV5-1 and TRBJ2-2, with 9 bases matching TRBD1. This CDR3 has 16 amino acids. V shed 2 bases and J 4 bases; nucleotides not matched to a gene: 6. Germline V CDR1 and CDR2: SGHRS, YFSETQ. The CDR3 DNA reads TGCGCCAGCAGCTTTTCATGGACAGGGGTCACCGGGGAGCTGTTTTTT. Protein product: CASSFSWTGVTGELFF.

V and J are TRBV6-5 and TRBJ2-7, with 9 nucleotides matching TRBD1. This CDR3 comprises 15 residues. From germline, CDR1 is MNHEY and CDR2 SVGAGI. The ends lost 5 bases at V and 1 base at J; junction bases unmatched: 6. Here the CDR3 DNA reads TGTGCCAGCAGTCCGACAGGGGGTAGTTCCTACGAGCAGTACTTC. Its protein is CASSPTGGSSYEQYF.

The chain links TRBV28 to TRBJ2-4; 7 nucleotides agree with TRBD2. With 2 bases clipped from V and 6 bases from J, the junction kept 10 bases outside the gene matches. The germline CDR1 and CDR2 sequences are MDHEN and SYDVKM. The CDR3 contains 16 residues. CDR3 sequence reads: CASSLRGGGGRNIQYF. The DNA for the CDR3 is TGTGCCAGCAGTTTACGGGGCGGGGGAGGACGAAACATTCAGTACTTC.

The CDR3, as DNA: TGTGCCAGCAGCTTGGAGGCAGCGGGGGGGCTTTACGAGCAGTACTTC. This encodes CASSLEAAGGLYEQYF. The rearrangement links TRBV5-6 to TRBJ2-7, with 10 bases aligning to TRBD2. The CDR3 length is 16 residues. Germline-derived CDR1 and CDR2 are SGHDT and YYEEEE. V shed 0 bases and J 4 bases; nucleotides not matched to a gene: 7.

The chain couples TRBV5-1 to TRBJ2-1; a weak D match, TRBD1 (6 bases). V gave up 0 bases and J gave up 0 bases, with 7 bases separating them. The CDR3 contains 15 residues. Germline V gene lookup returns CDR1 SGHRS and CDR2 YFSETQ. CDR3 loop: CASSLATGSYNEQFF. CDR3 DNA: TGCGCCAGCAGCTTGGCGACAGGCTCCTACAATGAGCAGTTCTTC.

The rearrangement joins TRBV5-6 to TRBJ1-2; a weak D match, TRBD1 (6 bases). The germline V gene encodes CDR1 SGHDT and CDR2 YYEEEE. Trimming cost V 4 bases and J 0 bases, with 10 bases left between them. The CDR3 covers 14 residues. This CDR3 reads CASSVGQPNYGYTF. CDR3 nucleotide sequence: TGTGCCAGCAGCGTAGGACAGCCTAACTATGGCTACACCTTC.

The chain is built from TRBV25-1 and TRBJ1-6; a weak D match, TRBD1 (5 bases). V shed 6 bases and J shed 6 bases, with 6 bases lying between them. The CDR3 has 12 amino acids. Germline V gene data show CDR1 as MGHDK and CDR2 as SYGVNS. CDR3 DNA sequence: TGTGCCAGCAGGGGGGGTAATTCACCCCTCCACTTT. Its protein is CASRGGNSPLHF.

In its sample, this clone was seen a few times. This chain connects TRBV7-8 to TRBJ1-5; the D is unclear. The V end lost 5 bases, the J end lost 4 bases, and 21 bases lay between the germline ends. This CDR3 is built from 17 residues. CDR1 SGHVS and CDR2 FQNEAQ come from the germline V gene. CDR3 amino acids: CASSPPGFGGPNQPQHF. CDR3 coding DNA: TGTGCCAGCAGCCCCCCAGGCTTTGGAGGTCCAAATCAGCCCCAGCATTTT.

This clone was counted a single time. The chain carries TRBV27 and TRBJ2-2; TRBD2 matches 14 bases. With 5 bases clipped from V and 5 bases from J, the junction kept 13 bases outside the gene matches. This CDR3 has 19 residues. Germline CDR1 and CDR2: MNHEY and SMNVEV (reference sequence). CDR3: CASSPHTRLAGGPTGELFF. For the CDR3, the DNA is TGTGCCAGCAGTCCCCACACCCGACTAGCGGGGGGGCCGACCGGGGAGCTGTTTTTT.

This chain links TRBV11-3 with TRBJ2-7; 10 nucleotides agree with TRBD2. Germline V gene lookup returns CDR1 SGHNT and CDR2 YENEEA. The CDR3 length is 17 residues. V lost 0 bases to trimming and J lost 5 bases; unmatched junction nucleotides: 10. CDR3 sequence reads: CASSLDEVPSGSHEQYF. The CDR3 DNA reads as TGTGCCAGCAGCTTAGATGAAGTCCCTAGCGGGAGCCACGAGCAGTACTTC.

This chain links TRBV5-6 with TRBJ1-1, with D hard to call. The CDR3 is 16 residues long. Deletions cut 2 bases from V and 1 base from J, with 15 bases between. The V gene's germline CDR1 is SGHDT and CDR2 YYEEEE. CDR3 residues: CASSFIRRSSNTEAFF. The DNA of the CDR3 is TGTGCCAGCAGCTTTATAAGACGGAGCTCGAACACTGAAGCTTTCTTT. Full variable domain (missing parts from reference TRBV5-6 and TRBJ1-1): DAGVTQSPTHLIKTRGQQVTLRCSPKSGHDTVSWYQQALGQGPQFIFQYYEEEERQRGNFPDRFSGHQFPNYSSELNVNALLLGDSALYLCASSFIRRSSNTEAFFGQGTRLTVV.

This rearrangement joins TRBV5-6 to TRBJ1-2, with D possibly being TRBD1 (5 bases). This CDR3 comprises 14 residues. Germline CDR1 reads SGHDT; CDR2 reads YYEEEE. V gave up 1 base and J gave up 4 bases, with 11 bases separating them. As DNA, the CDR3 is TGTGCCAGCAGCTTGAGGGGAGGCTCCTATGGCTACACCTTC. Protein product: CASSLRGGSYGYTF.

The V and J genes are TRBV7-6 and TRBJ1-4, with no clear D. The germline V gene encodes CDR1 SGHVS and CDR2 FNYEAQ. The V end lost 7 bases, the J end lost 0 bases, and 9 bases lay between the germline ends. The CDR3 loop spans 14 amino acids. The CDR3 reads CASKAAATNEKLFF. In DNA, the CDR3 is TGTGCCAGCAAGGCGGCTGCAACTAATGAAAAACTGTTTTTT.

The CDR3 region has the DNA TGTGCCAGCAGCCGGGGACAGGGCCACACAGATACGCAGTATTTT. As protein: CASSRGQGHTDTQYF. The V call is TRBV5-6, the J call TRBJ2-3; 9 nucleotides align to TRBD1. Germline loops: CDR1 SGHDT, CDR2 YYEEEE. The CDR3 consists of 15 residues. V dropped 4 bases and J dropped 2; count of bases not matched to a gene: 5.

The chain has TRBV7-3 and TRBJ2-1, with 8 bases identical to TRBD2. CDR1 and CDR2 from the germline V gene are SGHTA and FQGTGA. Trimming cost V 4 bases and J 4 bases; bases outside gene matches: 3. This CDR3 comprises 14 residues. CDR3 in amino acids: CASSSGTRYNEQFF. The DNA of the CDR3 is TGTGCCAGCAGCTCCGGGACTAGGTACAATGAGCAGTTCTTC.

The chain uses TRBV7-9 and TRBJ1-6; 8 bases fit TRBD1. This CDR3 contains 16 residues. V lost 5 bases to trimming and J lost 9 bases; unmatched junction nucleotides: 12. Germline CDR1 reads SEHNR; CDR2 reads FQNEAQ (reference sequence). Here the CDR3 DNA reads TGTGCCAGCAGCCCAGACAGGGGAAGTGATCGTTCACCCCTCCACTTT. Protein: CASSPDRGSDRSPLHF. The full variable domain, rest sourced from reference TRBV7-9 and TRBJ1-6, is DTGVSQNPRHKITKRGQNVTFRCDPISEHNRLYWYRQTLGQGPEFLTYFQNEAQLEKSRLLSDRFSAERPKGSFSTLEIQRTEQGDSAMYLCASSPDRGSDRSPLHFGNGTRLTVT.

This chain joins TRBV7-2 and TRBJ1-2; TRBD1 might be the D (5 bases). The V and J ends lost 6 bases and 5 bases respectively, with 13 bases between them. The CDR3 extends over 13 amino acids. Germline-derived CDR1 and CDR2 are SGHTA and FQGNSA. CDR3 sequence (DNA): TGTGCCAGCAGACGGACATGGGAATATGGCTACACCTTC. It translates to CASRRTWEYGYTF.